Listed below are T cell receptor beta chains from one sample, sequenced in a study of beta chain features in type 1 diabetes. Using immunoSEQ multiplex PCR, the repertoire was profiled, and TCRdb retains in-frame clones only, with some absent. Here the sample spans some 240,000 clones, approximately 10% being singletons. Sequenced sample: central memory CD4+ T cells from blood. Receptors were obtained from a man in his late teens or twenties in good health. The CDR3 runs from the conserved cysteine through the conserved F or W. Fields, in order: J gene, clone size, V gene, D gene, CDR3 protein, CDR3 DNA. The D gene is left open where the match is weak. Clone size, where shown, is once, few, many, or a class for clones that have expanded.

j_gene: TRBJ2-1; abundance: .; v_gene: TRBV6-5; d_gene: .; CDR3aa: CASSRRGEQFF; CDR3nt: TGTGCCAGCAGCCGCAGGGGCGAGCAGTTCTTC
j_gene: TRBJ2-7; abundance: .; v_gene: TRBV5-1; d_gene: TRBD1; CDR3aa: CASSLGDRRSGEQYF; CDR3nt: TGCGCCAGCAGCTTGGGGGACAGGAGATCGGGAGAGCAGTACTTC
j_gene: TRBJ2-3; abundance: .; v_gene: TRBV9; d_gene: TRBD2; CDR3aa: CASSVGGGRGADTQYF; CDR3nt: TGTGCCAGCAGCGTAGGCGGCGGGAGAGGCGCAGATACGCAGTATTTT
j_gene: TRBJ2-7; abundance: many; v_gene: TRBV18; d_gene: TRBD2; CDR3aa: CASSPLREAYEQYF; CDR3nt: TGTGCCAGCTCACCCTTGCGGGAGGCATACGAGCAGTACTTC
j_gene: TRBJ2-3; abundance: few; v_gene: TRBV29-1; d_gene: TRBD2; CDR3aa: CSVEDRRGLAGGRDTQYF; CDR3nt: TGCAGCGTTGAAGATCGGCGGGGACTAGCGGGAGGCCGAGATACGCAGTATTTT
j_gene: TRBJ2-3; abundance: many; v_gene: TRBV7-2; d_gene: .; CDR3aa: CASSRQGGGTDTQYF; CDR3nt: TGTGCCAGCAGCCGCCAGGGTGGGGGCACAGATACGCAGTATTTT
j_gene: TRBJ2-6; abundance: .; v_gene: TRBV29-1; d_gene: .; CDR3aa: CSVQGGTGANVLTF; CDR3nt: TGCAGCGTGCAAGGGGGAACTGGGGCCAACGTCCTGACTTTC
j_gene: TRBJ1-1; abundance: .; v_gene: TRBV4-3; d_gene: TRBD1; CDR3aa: CASSHLPGQVMNTEAFF; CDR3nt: TGCGCCAGCAGCCATCTTCCGGGACAGGTCATGAACACTGAAGCTTTCTTT
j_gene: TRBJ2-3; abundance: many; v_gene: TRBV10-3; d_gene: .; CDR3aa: CAIRGMRTDTQYF; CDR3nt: TGTGCCATCAGGGGGATGAGGACAGATACGCAGTATTTT
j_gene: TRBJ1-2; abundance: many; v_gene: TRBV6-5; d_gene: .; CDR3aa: CASSYKGFGYTF; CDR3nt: TGTGCCAGCAGTTACAAAGGGTTCGGCTACACCTTC
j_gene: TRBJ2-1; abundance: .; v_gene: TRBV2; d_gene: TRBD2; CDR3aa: CASSAGLAEYNEQFF; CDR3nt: TGTGCCAGCAGTGCGGGACTAGCAGAATACAATGAGCAGTTCTTC
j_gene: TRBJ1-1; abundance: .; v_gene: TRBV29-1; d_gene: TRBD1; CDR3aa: CSAGQGNTEAFF; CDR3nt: TGCAGCGCCGGACAGGGTAACACTGAAGCTTTCTTT
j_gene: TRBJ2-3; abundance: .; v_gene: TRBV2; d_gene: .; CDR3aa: CASRSRPITDTQYF; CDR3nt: TGTGCCAGTAGATCCCGGCCCATCACAGATACGCAGTATTTT
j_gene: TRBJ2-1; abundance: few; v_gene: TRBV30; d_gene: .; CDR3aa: CAWSVLSGRRGYNEQFF; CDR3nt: TGTGCCTGGAGTGTACTAAGTGGGCGGAGGGGGTACAATGAGCAGTTCTTC
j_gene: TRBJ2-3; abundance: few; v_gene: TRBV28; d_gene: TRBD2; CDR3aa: CASTSLYRASGRRSTDTQYF; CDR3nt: TGTGCCAGCACTTCCCTTTATAGGGCTAGCGGGCGCCGCAGCACAGATACGCAGTATTTT